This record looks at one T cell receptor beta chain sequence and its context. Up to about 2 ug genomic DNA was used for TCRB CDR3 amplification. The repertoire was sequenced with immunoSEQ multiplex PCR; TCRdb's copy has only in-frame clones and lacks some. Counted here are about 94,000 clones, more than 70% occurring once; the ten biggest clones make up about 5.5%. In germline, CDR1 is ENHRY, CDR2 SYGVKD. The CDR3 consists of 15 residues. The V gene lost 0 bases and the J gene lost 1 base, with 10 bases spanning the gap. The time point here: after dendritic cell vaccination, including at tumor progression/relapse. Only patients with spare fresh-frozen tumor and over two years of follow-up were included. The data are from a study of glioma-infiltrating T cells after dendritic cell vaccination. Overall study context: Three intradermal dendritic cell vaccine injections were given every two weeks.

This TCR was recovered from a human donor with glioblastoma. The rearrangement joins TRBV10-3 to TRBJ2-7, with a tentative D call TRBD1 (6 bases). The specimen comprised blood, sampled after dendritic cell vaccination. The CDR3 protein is CAISESKGHSYEQYF. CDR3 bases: TGTGCCATCAGTGAGTCGAAGGGACATTCCTACGAGCAGTACTTC.